This entry lists 5 T cell receptor beta chains sequenced from one sample in a study of blood T cell repertoires in COVID-19. TCRdb keeps only in-frame clones here, not all; method: immunoSEQ multiplex PCR. In the table there are tens of thousands of clones, approximately 83% of which are singletons. The material sequenced was peripheral blood. The source of these receptors is a man aged 35 to 55 with COVID-19, enrolled during active disease.

The chain couples TRBV18 to TRBJ2-4, with a weak D call TRBD2 (5 bases). This CDR3 spans 16 amino acids. Germline CDR1 KGHSH, CDR2 LQKENI. Trimming shortened V by 0 bases and J by 2 bases, and 11 bases separated the two germline ends. DNA for the CDR3: TGTGCCAGCTCACCACCTTCGGGGTCACCCAAAAACATTCAGTACTTC. Protein product: CASSPPSGSPKNIQYF.

The genes are TRBV7-9 and TRBJ1-5; no firm D call. In germline, CDR1 is SEHNR, CDR2 FQNEAQ (reference sequence). The CDR3 loop spans 15 amino acids. V was trimmed by 1 base and J by 0 bases, leaving 7 bases between them. In DNA, the CDR3 is TGTGCCAGCAGCTTAGGCGGATATAGCAATCAGCCCCAGCATTTT. Its translation is CASSLGGYSNQPQHF.

The chain uses TRBV15 and TRBJ1-5, with D uncertain. The V end lost 1 base, the J end lost 2 bases, and 6 bases lay between the germline ends. The germline V gene encodes CDR1 LNHNV and CDR2 YYDKDF (reference sequence). The length of the CDR3 is 14 residues. For the CDR3, the DNA is TGTGCCACCAGCAGAGCGGGAGGCAATCAGCCCCAGCATTTT. Its protein product is CATSRAGGNQPQHF.

This clone was counted only a few times. This chain links TRBV27 with TRBJ2-5, with D possibly TRBD1 on 6 matching bases. CDR3 size: 14 residues. Germline V CDR1 and CDR2: MNHEY, SMNVEV (reference sequence). Trimming removed 5 bases at V and 3 bases at J, with 13 bases between. The CDR3 loop reads CASSPRQVKETQYF. CDR3 sequence (DNA): TGTGCCAGCAGTCCTCGACAGGTTAAAGAGACCCAGTACTTC.

V usage is TRBV30 and J usage is TRBJ2-1; 12 positions agree with TRBD2. V trimming: 8 bases; J trimming: 7 bases; junction bases outside the gene matches: 12. The CDR3 covers 15 residues. Germline CDR1 is GTSNPN and CDR2 is SVGIG (reference sequence). In nucleotides, the CDR3 is TGTGCCGGAAAGATCCTAGCGGGGGGGCGAAATGAGCAGTTCTTC. Protein product: CAGKILAGGRNEQFF.